This T cell receptor (beta chain) was captured in a study of blood T cell repertoires in COVID-19. Study-level information: COVID-19 samples collected from the United States, Italy and Spain covered acute and convalescent phases.

The data were produced by immunoSEQ multiplex PCR, yet TCRdb's version contains in-frame clones alone and is incomplete. The sample records about 400,000 clones, 70% to 90% being singletons. What was sequenced was PBMCs or T cells enriched from blood (not recorded which). The source of this sequence is a woman aged 18-30 years with acute COVID-19.

CDR3 residues: CASSSGRGYEQYF. For the CDR3, the DNA is TGTGCCAGCAGCTCCGGACGGGGCTACGAGCAGTACTTC. The chain links TRBV7-9 to TRBJ2-7, with D perhaps matching TRBD2 (5 bases). The germline V gene has CDR1 SEHNR and CDR2 FQNEAQ (reference sequence). Trimming took off 4 bases at V and 3 bases at J, with 10 bases between the two ends. This CDR3 is built from 13 residues.